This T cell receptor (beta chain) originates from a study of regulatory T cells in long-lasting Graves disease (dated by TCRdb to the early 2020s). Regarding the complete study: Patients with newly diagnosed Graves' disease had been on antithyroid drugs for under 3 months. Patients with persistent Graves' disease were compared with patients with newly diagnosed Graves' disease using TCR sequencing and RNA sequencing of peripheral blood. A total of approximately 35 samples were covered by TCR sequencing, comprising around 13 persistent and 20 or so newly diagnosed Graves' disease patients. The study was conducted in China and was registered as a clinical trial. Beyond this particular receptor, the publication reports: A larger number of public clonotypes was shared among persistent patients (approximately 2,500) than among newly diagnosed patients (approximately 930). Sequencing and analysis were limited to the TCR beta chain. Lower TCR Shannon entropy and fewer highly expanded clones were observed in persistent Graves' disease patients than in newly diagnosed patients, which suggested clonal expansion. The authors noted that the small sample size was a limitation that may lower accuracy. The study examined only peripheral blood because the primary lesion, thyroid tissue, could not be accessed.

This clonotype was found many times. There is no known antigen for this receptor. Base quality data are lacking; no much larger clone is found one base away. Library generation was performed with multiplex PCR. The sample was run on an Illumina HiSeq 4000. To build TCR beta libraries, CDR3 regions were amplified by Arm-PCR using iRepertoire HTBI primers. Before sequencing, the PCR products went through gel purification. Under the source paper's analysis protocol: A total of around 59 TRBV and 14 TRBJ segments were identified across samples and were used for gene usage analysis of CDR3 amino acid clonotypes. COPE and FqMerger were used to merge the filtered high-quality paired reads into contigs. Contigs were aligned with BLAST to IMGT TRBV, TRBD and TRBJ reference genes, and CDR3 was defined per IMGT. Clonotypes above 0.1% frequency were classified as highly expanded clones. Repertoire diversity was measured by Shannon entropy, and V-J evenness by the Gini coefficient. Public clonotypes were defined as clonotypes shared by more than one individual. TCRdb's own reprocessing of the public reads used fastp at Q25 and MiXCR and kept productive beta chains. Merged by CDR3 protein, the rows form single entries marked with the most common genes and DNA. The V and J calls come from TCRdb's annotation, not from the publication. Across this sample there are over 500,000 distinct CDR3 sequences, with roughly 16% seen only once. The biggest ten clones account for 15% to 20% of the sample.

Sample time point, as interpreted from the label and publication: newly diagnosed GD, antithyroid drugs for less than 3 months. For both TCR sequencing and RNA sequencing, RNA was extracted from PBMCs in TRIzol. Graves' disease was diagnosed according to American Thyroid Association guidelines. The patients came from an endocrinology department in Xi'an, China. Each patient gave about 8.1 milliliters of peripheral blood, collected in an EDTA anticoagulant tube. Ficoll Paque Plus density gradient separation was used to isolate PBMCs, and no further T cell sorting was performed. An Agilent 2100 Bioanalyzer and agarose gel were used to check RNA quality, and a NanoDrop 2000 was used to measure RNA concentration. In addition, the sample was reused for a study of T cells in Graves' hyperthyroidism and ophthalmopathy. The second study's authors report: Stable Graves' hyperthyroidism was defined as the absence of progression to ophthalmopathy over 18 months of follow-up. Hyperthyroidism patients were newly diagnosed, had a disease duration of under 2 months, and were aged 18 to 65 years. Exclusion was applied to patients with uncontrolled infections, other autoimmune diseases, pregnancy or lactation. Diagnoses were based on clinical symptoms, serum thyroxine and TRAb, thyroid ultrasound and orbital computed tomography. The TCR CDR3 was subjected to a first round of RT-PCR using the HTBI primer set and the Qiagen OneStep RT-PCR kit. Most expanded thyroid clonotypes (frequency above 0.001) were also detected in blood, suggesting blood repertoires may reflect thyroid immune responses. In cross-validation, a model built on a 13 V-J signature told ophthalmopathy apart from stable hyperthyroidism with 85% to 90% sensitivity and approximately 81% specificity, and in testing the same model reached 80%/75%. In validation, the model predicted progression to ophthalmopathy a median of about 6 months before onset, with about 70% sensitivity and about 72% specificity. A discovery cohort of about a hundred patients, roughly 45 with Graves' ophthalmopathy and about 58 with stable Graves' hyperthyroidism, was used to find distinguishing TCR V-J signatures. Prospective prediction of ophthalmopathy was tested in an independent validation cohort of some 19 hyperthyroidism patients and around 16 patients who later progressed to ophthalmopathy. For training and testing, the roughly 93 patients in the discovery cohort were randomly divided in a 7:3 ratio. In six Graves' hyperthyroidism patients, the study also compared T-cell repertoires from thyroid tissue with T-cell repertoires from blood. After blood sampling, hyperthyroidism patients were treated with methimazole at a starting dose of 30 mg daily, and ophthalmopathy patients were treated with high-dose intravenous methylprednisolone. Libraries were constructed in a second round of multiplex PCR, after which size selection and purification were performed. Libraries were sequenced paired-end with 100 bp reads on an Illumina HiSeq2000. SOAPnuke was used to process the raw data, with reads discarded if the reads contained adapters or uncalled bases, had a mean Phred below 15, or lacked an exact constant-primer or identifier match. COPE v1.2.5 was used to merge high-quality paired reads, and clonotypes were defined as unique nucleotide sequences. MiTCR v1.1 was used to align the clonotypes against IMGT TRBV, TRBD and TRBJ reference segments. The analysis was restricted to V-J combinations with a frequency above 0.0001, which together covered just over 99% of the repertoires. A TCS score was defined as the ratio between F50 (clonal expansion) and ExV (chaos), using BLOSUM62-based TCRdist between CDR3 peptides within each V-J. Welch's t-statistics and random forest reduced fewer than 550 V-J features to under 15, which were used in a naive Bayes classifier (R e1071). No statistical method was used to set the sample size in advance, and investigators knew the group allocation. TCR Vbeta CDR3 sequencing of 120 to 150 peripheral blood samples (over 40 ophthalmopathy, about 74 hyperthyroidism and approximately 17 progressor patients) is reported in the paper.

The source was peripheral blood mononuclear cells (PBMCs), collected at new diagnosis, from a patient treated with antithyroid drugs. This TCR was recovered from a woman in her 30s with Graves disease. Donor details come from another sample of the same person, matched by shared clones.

For the CDR3, the sequence is CSARLAGSAYNEQFF. The nucleotide sequence is TGCAGTGCTAGATTAGCGGGAAGTGCCTACAATGAGCAGTTCTTC. Recombination joined TRBV20-1 with TRBJ2-1; 8 middle bases align to TRBD2. Spanning cysteine to phenylalanine, the CDR3 consists of 15 amino acids. Of all the DNA, just the CDR3 is kept, 45 bases in frame from base 1. Ends trimmed: V by 2 bases, J by 2 bases; bases unmatched to a gene: 5. The germline V gene (reference sequence) yields DFQATT for CDR1 and SNEGSKA for CDR2.